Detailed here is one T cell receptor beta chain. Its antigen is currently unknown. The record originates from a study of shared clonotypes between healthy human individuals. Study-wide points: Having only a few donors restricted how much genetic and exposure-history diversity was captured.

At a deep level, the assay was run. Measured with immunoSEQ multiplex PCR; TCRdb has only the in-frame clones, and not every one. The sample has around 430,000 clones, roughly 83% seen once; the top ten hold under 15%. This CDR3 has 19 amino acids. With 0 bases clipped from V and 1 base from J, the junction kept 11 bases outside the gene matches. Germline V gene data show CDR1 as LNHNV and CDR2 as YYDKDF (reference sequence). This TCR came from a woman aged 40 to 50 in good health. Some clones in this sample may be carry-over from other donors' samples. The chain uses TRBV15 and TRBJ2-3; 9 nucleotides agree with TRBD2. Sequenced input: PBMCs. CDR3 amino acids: CATSREGGLAGPRTDTQYF. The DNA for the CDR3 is TGTGCCACCAGCAGAGAAGGAGGGCTAGCGGGACCACGCACAGATACGCAGTATTTT. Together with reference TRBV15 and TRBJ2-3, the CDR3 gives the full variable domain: DAMVIQNPRYQVTQFGKPVTLSCSQTLNHNVMYWYQQKSSQAPKLLFHYYDKDFNNEADTPDNFQSRRPNTSFCFLDIRSPGLGDTAMYLCATSREGGLAGPRTDTQYFGPGTRLTVL.